This T cell receptor (beta chain) was identified during a study of OX40 agonist ivuxolimab in advanced cancers. Whole-study context: Prior anti-PD-1, anti-PD-L1 or anti-CTLA-4 therapy was allowed; 40% had some.

Study findings and constraints: Also showing low normalized T-cell clonal expansion were some of the nonresponders.

With respect to this clone: Its antigen is unidentified.

With 6 bases removed from V and 8 bases from J, the gap between germline ends came to 23 bases. This CDR3 is 16 amino acids long. In germline, CDR1 is LNHDA, CDR2 SQIVND (reference sequence). TCRdb keeps only in-frame clones here, not all; method: immunoSEQ multiplex PCR. The sample shows about 50,000 clones, about 88% of them seen only once. V is TRBV19 and J is TRBJ2-1, with D possibly TRBD2 on 5 matching bases. The material sequenced was CD4+ or CD8+ T cells sorted from blood, taken in a trial of the OX40 agonist ivuxolimab. The sequence derives from an adult with an advanced solid tumor such as melanoma, head and neck, liver or kidney cancer. CDR3 residues: CASSRRHRDLGDEQFF. CDR3 DNA sequence: TGTGCCAGTAGCAGACGACATCGAGACCTCGGGGATGAGCAGTTCTTC.